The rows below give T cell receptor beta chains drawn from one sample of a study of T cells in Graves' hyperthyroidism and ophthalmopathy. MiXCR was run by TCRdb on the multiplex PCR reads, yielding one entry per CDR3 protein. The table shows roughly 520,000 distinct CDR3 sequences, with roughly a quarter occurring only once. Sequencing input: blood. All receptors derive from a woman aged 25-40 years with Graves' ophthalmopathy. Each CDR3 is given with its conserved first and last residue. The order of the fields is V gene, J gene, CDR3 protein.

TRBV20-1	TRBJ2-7	CSARDRLAGGPYEQYF
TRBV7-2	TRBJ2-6	CASSFPTLGRHSGANVLTF
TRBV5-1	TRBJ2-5	CASSSRPGGETQYF
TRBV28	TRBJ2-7	CASPAGTPPYEQYF
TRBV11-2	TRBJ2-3	CASSLDLGTDTQYF
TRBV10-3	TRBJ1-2	CAAVSDRGAFYGYTF
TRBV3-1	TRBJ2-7	CASSQEAGSRTGHRYEQYF
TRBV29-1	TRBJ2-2	CSADRGGTGELFF
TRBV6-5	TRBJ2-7	CASSSKREGHEQYF
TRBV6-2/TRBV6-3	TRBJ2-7	CASSYSSAGGLAGLYEQYF
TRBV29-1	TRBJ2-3	CSGEGLAGDLTDTQYF
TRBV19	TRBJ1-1	CASSMRRTGGIDAEAFF
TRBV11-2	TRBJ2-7	CASSWRTHYEQYF
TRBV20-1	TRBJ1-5	CSASRAAVGGNQPQHF
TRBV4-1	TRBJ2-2	CASSQSPGGPNTGELFF
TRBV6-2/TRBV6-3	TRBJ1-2	CASSYSNSAYGYTF
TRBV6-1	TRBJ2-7	CASNTGTTYEQYF
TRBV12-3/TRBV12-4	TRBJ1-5	CASSHRGQQPQHF
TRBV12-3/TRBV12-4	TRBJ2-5	CASSLGTGGRETQCF
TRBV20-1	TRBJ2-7	CGGGSRGRYEQYF
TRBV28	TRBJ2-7	CASSLEQPLTYEQYF
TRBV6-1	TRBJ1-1	CASSGPGQGVEAFF
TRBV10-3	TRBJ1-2	CAISNREGYGYTF